The clone carrying this T cell receptor beta chain was counted only a few times. Its matching antigen is unknown. The data were taken from a study of T cell repertoires in cytomegalovirus infection. Regarding the study as a whole: Ex vivo, HLA-C-restricted CMV-specific TCR beta clonotypes prevailed over the rest of the response.

Germline CDR1 reads SGHNT; CDR2 reads YYREEE (reference sequence). This CDR3 comprises 15 residues. Trimming removed 4 bases from V and 2 bases from J; junction bases left unmatched: 6. One entry per CDR3 protein results from TCRdb running MiXCR on the reads. The sample includes over 450,000 distinct CDR3 sequences, approximately 10% of them seen just once. This chain joins TRBV5-4 and TRBJ2-7; 10 bases are shared with TRBD2. Material for sequencing was PBMCs. This TCR came from a human donor in good health (CMV status not recorded). Some clones in this sample may be carry-over from other donors' samples. The CDR3: CASSPWGTSAYEQYF. In DNA form, the CDR3 reads TGTGCCAGCAGCCCTTGGGGGACTAGCGCCTACGAGCAGTACTTC. Looking up the rest from reference TRBV5-4 and TRBJ2-7 gives the full variable domain: ETGVTQSPTHLIKTRGQQVTLRCSSQSGHNTVSWYQQALGQGPQFIFQYYREEENGRGNFPPRFSGLQFPNYSSELNVNALELDDSALYLCASSPWGTSAYEQYFGPGTRLTVT.